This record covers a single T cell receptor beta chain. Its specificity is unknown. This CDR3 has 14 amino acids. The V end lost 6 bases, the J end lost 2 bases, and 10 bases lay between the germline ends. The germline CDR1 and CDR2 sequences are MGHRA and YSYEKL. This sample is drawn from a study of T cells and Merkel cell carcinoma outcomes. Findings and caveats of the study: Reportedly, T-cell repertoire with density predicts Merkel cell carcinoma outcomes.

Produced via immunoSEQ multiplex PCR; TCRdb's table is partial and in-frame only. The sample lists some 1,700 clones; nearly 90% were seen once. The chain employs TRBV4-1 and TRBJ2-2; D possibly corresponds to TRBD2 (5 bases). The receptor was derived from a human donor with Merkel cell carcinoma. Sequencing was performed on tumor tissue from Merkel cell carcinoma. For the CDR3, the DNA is TGCGCCAGCAGTCGGACGGGAAACACCGGGGAGCTGTTTTTT. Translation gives CASSRTGNTGELFF.